These T cell receptor beta chains were read from a single sample in a study of T cell changes during pregnancy in multiple sclerosis. Some clones are missing from TCRdb's copy, which holds only in-frame ones; the method was immunoSEQ multiplex PCR. The table shows 79,000 or so clones, with less than 90% occurring only once. The source material was peripheral blood, sampled before pregnancy. Receptors were obtained from a female donor with multiple sclerosis, enrolled in a pregnancy study. The CDR3 runs from the conserved cysteine through the conserved F or W. A D gene is named only where the DNA matches it firmly. Clone size is not always given. Where it is, it says once, few, many or a class for expanded clones.

clone size | J gene | V gene | D gene | CDR3 protein | CDR3 DNA
. | TRBJ2-3 | TRBV5-1 | . | CASSLGVLSTDTQYF | TGCGCCAGCAGCTTAGGGGTCCTAAGCACAGATACGCAGTATTTT
. | TRBJ1-1 | TRBV7-2 | TRBD1 | CASSPKRQGTEAFF | TGTGCCAGCAGCCCCAAGCGACAGGGAACTGAAGCTTTCTTT
. | TRBJ2-1 | TRBV28 | . | CASSFFRGRVEDDEQFF | TGTGCCAGCAGTTTTTTCAGGGGAAGAGTGGAAGATGATGAGCAGTTCTTC
. | TRBJ1-2 | TRBV6-4 | . | CASSEQGESGYGYTF | TGTGCCAGCAGTGAACAGGGAGAAAGCGGCTATGGCTACACCTTC
. | TRBJ1-4 | TRBV5-1 | . | CASSLGARVNEKLFF | TGCGCCAGCAGCTTGGGCGCCAGGGTTAATGAAAAACTGTTTTTT
. | TRBJ1-4 | TRBV5-1 | . | CASTVATGGNRVREKLFF | TGCGCCAGCACCGTCGCGACGGGGGGGAATCGGGTAAGGGAAAAACTGTTTTTT
. | TRBJ2-1 | TRBV15 | TRBD2 | CATSRAGTAGDNEQFF | TGTGCCACCAGCAGAGCCGGGACGGCGGGAGACAATGAGCAGTTCTTC
. | TRBJ2-7 | TRBV10-3 | TRBD1 | CAISEKGAGYEQYF | TGTGCCATCAGTGAGAAGGGGGCTGGTTACGAGCAGTACTTC
once | TRBJ1-5 | TRBV7-9 | . | CASSLTANQPQHF | TGTGCCAGCAGCTTAACTGCCAATCAGCCCCAGCATTTT
. | TRBJ2-2 | TRBV6-4 | TRBD2 | CASTRDSGGTGELFF | TGTGCCAGCACCCGGGATAGCGGGGGGACCGGGGAGCTGTTTTTT
. | TRBJ2-2 | TRBV9 | . | CASSVGGAYTGELFF | TGTGCCAGCAGCGTGGGCGGGGCCTACACCGGGGAGCTGTTTTTT
. | TRBJ2-2 | TRBV19 | . | CASSQGLVNWAGELFF | TGTGCCAGTAGTCAGGGTTTGGTGAATTGGGCCGGGGAGCTGTTTTTT
. | TRBJ1-3 | TRBV9 | . | CASSSPRGTTGNTIYF | TGTGCCAGCAGCTCCCCGAGAGGCACGACTGGAAACACCATATATTTT
. | TRBJ2-5 | TRBV7-9 | TRBD2 | CASSSIRTSGGIQETQYF | TGTGCCAGCAGCTCCATACGGACTAGCGGGGGAATCCAAGAGACCCAGTACTTC
. | TRBJ2-1 | TRBV7-9 | . | CASQLQEVDEQFF | TGTGCCAGCCAGCTGCAGGAGGTCGATGAGCAGTTCTTC
. | TRBJ2-3 | TRBV25-1 | . | CASSEWGVVSADTQYF | TGTGCCAGCAGTGAATGGGGGGTGGTGTCCGCAGATACGCAGTATTTT
. | TRBJ2-7 | TRBV6-6 | TRBD1 | CASRDGQGSDEQYF | TGTGCCAGCAGGGATGGACAGGGTAGCGACGAGCAGTACTTC
. | TRBJ1-1 | TRBV5-1 | . | CASSLANLNTEAFF | TGCGCCAGCAGCTTGGCCAATTTGAACACTGAAGCTTTCTTT
. | TRBJ1-1 | TRBV7-9 | TRBD1 | CASSYRSGTGGEGPTGSFF | TGTGCCAGCAGCTATAGATCCGGGACAGGGGGCGAAGGGCCGACCGGGTCTTTCTTT
few | TRBJ1-1 | TRBV19 | TRBD1 | CASSTTGGNTEAFF | TGTGCCAGTAGTACGACAGGGGGGAACACTGAAGCTTTCTTT
. | TRBJ2-7 | TRBV2 | . | CASSEARDSVLVRNEQYF | TGTGCCAGCAGTGAAGCGCGAGATTCGGTTCTGGTGAGGAACGAGCAGTACTTC
. | TRBJ2-5 | TRBV6-1 | . | CASSEDLRRETQYF | TGTGCCAGCAGTGAAGACTTGCGGCGAGAGACCCAGTACTTC
. | TRBJ2-7 | TRBV7-8 | TRBD2 | CASSLLPSGLAGGFSYEQYF | TGTGCCAGCAGCTTACTCCCTAGTGGACTAGCGGGAGGCTTCTCCTACGAGCAGTACTTC
. | TRBJ1-1 | TRBV14 | . | CASSQGPTEVSEAFF | TGTGCCAGCAGCCAAGGACCGACGGAGGTGTCTGAAGCTTTCTTT
. | TRBJ1-4 | TRBV4-2 | . | CASSQRDATNEKLFF | TGTGCCAGCAGCCAGCGAGATGCAACTAATGAAAAACTGTTTTTT
. | TRBJ2-7 | TRBV5-1 | TRBD2 | CASSLLAGVFYEQYF | TGCGCCAGCAGCTTGCTAGCGGGAGTTTTCTACGAGCAGTACTTC
. | TRBJ1-5 | TRBV6-5 | . | CASSYVRGGQPQHF | TGTGCCAGCAGTTATGTAAGGGGAGGGCAGCCCCAGCATTTT
. | TRBJ1-1 | TRBV2 | TRBD1 | CASSADRGGTEAFF | TGTGCCAGCAGTGCCGACAGGGGGGGGACTGAAGCTTTCTTT
. | TRBJ2-6 | TRBV5-8 | . | CASTQARDTNSGANVLTF | TGTGCCAGCACCCAGGCCAGGGACACCAACTCTGGGGCCAACGTCCTGACTTTC
. | TRBJ1-1 | TRBV5-8 | . | CASSLGQGAVAFF | TGTGCCAGCAGCTTGGGGCAGGGTGCCGTAGCTTTCTTT
. | TRBJ1-5 | TRBV9 | . | CASSALGGMRPQHF | TGTGCCAGCAGCGCGCTGGGGGGGATGAGGCCCCAGCATTTT
. | TRBJ1-2 | TRBV30 | . | CAWSVSGPVDPYGYTF | TGTGCCTGGAGTGTCAGTGGGCCCGTTGACCCCTATGGCTACACCTTC
. | TRBJ1-5 | TRBV6-1 | . | CASSEDALTENDQPQHF | TGTGCCAGCAGTGAAGATGCCCTGACAGAGAATGATCAGCCCCAGCATTTT
. | TRBJ2-1 | TRBV25-1 | . | CASSVGGEQFF | TGTGCCAGCAGCGTAGGAGGGGAGCAGTTCTTC
. | TRBJ2-3 | TRBV25-1 | TRBD2 | CASWTSGTDTQYF | TGTGCCAGCTGGACTAGCGGGACAGATACGCAGTATTTT
. | TRBJ2-5 | TRBV27 | TRBD2 | CASRSGGAGIWQETQYF | TGTGCCAGCAGGAGCGGGGGGGCCGGGATATGGCAAGAGACCCAGTACTTC
few | TRBJ1-1 | TRBV4-1 | . | CASSQDRQGRTEAFF | TGCGCCAGCAGCCAAGATCGGCAGGGAAGGACTGAAGCTTTCTTT